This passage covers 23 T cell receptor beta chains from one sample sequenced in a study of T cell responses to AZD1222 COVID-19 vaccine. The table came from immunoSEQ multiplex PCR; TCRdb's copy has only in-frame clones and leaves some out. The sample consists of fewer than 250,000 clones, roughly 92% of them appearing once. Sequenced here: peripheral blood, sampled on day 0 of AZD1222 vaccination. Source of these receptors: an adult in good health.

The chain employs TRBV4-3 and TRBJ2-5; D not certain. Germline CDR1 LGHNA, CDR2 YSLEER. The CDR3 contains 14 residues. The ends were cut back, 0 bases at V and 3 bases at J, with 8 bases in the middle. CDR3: CASSQDRFKETQYF. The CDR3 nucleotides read TGCGCCAGCAGCCAAGATCGATTCAAAGAGACCCAGTACTTC.

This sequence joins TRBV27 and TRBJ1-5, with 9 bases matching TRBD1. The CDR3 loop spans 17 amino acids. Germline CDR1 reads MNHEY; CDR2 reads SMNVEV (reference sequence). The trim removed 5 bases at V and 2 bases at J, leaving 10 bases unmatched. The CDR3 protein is CASSKDRGSGRNQPQHF. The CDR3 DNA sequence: TGTGCCAGCAGTAAAGACAGGGGGTCAGGGCGCAATCAGCCCCAGCATTTT.

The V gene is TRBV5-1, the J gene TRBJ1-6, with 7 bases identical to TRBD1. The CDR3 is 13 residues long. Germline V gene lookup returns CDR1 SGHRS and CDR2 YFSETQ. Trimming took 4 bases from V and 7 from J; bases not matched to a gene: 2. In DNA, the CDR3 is TGCGCCAGCAGCACGGACAGGAATTCACCCCTCCACTTT. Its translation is CASSTDRNSPLHF.

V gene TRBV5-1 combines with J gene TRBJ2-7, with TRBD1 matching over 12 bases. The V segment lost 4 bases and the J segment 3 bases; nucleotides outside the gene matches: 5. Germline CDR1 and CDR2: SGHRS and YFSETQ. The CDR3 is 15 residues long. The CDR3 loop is CASSPGTGGFYEQYF. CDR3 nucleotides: TGCGCCAGCAGCCCCGGGACAGGGGGCTTCTACGAGCAGTACTTC.

CDR3 in DNA: TGTGCCAGCAGGGGGGTCCAAGAGACCCAGTACTTC. Its translation: CASRGVQETQYF. The chain combines TRBV11-2 with TRBJ2-5, with D possibly being TRBD1 or TRBD2 (5 bases each). The CDR3 runs 12 residues. V was trimmed by 6 bases and J by 1 base, leaving 6 bases between them. Germline CDR1 reads SGHAT; CDR2 reads FQNNGV.

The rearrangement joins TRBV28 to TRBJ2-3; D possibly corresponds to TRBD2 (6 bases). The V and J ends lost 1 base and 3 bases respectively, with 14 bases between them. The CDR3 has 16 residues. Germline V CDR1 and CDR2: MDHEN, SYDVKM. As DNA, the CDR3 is TGTGCCAGCAGTTTATCCCCCCTGCGGGATACAGATACGCAGTATTTT. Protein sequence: CASSLSPLRDTDTQYF.

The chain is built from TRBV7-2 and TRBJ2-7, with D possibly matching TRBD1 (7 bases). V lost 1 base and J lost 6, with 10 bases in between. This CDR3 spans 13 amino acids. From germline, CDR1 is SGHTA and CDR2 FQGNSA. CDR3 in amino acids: CASSLGQGGEQYF. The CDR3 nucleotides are TGTGCCAGCAGCTTAGGACAGGGAGGCGAGCAGTACTTC.

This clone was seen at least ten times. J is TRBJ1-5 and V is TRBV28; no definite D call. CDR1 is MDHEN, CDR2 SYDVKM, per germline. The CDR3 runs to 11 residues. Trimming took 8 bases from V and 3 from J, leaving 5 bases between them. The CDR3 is CASGLNQPQHF. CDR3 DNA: TGTGCCAGCGGTCTCAATCAGCCCCAGCATTTT.

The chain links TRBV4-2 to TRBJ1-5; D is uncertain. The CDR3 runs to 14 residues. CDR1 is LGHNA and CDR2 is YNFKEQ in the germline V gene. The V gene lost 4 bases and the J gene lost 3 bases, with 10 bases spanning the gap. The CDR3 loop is CASSPLESNQPQHF. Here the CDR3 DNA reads TGTGCCAGCAGCCCCCTGGAGTCCAATCAGCCCCAGCATTTT.

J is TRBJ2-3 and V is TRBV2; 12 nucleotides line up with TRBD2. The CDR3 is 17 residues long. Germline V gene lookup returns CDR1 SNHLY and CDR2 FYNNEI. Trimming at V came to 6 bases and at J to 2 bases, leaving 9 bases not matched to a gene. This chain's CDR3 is CASSYGLAGQATDTQYF. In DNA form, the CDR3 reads TGTGCCAGCAGCTATGGACTAGCGGGGCAAGCCACAGATACGCAGTATTTT.

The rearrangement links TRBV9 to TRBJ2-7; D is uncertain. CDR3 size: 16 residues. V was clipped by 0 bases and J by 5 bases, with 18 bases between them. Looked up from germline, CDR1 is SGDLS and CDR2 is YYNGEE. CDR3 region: CASSVGAGTLTHEQYF. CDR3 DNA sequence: TGTGCCAGCAGCGTAGGTGCAGGAACCCTAACCCACGAGCAGTACTTC.

The CDR3 loop reads CASSDRLWSSYNEQFF. The DNA for the CDR3 is TGTGCCAGCAGCGACCGTTTATGGAGCTCCTACAATGAGCAGTTCTTC. This chain connects TRBV14 to TRBJ2-1; D unclear. Trimming removed 5 bases from V and 0 bases from J, with 14 bases in between. The germline CDR1 and CDR2 sequences are SGHDN and FVKESK. CDR3 length: 16 residues.

The CDR3 reads CASSIKQGWDQFF. CDR3 in DNA: TGTGCCAGCAGTATAAAACAGGGTTGGGATCAGTTCTTC. The chain has TRBV27 and TRBJ2-1; D possibly corresponds to TRBD1 (6 bases). CDR3 size: 13 residues. The V end lost 5 bases, the J end lost 13 bases, and 18 bases lay between the germline ends. CDR1 and CDR2 from the germline V gene are MNHEY and SMNVEV (reference sequence).

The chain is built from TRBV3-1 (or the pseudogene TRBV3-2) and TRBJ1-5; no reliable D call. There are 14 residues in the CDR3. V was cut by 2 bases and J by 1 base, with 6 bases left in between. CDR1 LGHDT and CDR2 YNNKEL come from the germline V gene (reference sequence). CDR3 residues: CASSQSGSNQPQHF. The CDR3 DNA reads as TGTGCCAGCAGCCAAAGCGGGAGCAATCAGCCCCAGCATTTT.

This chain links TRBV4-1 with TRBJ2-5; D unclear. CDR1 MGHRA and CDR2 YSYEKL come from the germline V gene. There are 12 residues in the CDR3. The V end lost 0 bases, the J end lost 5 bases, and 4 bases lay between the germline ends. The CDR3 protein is CASSQDRETQYF. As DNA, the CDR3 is TGCGCCAGCAGCCAAGATCGGGAGACCCAGTACTTC.

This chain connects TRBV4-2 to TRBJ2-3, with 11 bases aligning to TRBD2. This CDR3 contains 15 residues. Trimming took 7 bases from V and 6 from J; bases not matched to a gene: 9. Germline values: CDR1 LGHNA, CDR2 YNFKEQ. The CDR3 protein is CASTLDASGGDTQYF. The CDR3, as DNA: TGTGCCAGCACCCTCGATGCTAGCGGGGGGGATACGCAGTATTTT.

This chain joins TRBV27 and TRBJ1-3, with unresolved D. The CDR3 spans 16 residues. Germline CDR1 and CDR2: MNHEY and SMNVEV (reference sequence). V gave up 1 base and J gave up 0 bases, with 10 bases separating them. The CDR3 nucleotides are TGTGCCAGCAGTTTATACGGCGGGAGCTCTGGAAACACCATATATTTT. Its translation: CASSLYGGSSGNTIYF.

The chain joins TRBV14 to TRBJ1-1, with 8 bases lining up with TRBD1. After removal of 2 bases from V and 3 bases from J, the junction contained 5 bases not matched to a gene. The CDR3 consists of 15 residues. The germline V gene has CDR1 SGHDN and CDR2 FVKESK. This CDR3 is CASSQLGQGDTEAFF. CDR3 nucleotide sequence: TGTGCCAGCAGCCAACTAGGACAGGGCGACACTGAAGCTTTCTTT.

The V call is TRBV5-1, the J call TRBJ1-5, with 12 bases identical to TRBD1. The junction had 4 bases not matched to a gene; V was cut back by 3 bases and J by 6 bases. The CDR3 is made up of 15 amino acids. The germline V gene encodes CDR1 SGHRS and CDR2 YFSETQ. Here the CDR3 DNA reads TGCGCCAGCAGCTATGGGACAGGGGGCAGTCAGCCCCAGCATTTT. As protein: CASSYGTGGSQPQHF.

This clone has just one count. The CDR3 reads CASSQGRGTEAFF. CDR3 nucleotide sequence: TGCGCCAGCAGTCAGGGGCGGGGCACTGAAGCTTTCTTT. This chain joins TRBV10-2 and TRBJ1-1; D perhaps matches TRBD1 (6 bases). CDR1 is WSHSY, CDR2 SAAADI, per germline. V lost 5 bases to trimming and J lost 4 bases, with 11 bases between them. This CDR3 has 13 residues.

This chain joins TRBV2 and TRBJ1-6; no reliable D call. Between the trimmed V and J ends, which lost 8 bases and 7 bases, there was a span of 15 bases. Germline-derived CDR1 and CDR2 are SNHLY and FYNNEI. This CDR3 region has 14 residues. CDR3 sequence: CASGGRTSNSPLHF. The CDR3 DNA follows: TGTGCCAGCGGCGGGAGGACCTCGAATTCACCCCTCCACTTT.

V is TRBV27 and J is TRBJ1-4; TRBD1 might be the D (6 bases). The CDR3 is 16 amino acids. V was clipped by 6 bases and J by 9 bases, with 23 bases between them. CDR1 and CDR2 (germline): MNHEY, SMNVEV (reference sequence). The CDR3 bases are TGTGCCAGCAGCCCCCTTGGACAGCCTCACACCCAAAAACTGTTTTTT. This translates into CASSPLGQPHTQKLFF.

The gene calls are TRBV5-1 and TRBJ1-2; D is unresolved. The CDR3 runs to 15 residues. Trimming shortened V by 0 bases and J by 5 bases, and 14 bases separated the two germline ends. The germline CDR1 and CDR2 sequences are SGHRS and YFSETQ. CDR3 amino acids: CASSLASGGTYGYTF. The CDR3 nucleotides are TGCGCCAGCAGCTTGGCTTCAGGAGGCACTTATGGCTACACCTTC.